The 3 T cell receptor beta chains reported below all come from one sample, sequenced in a study of T cells after somatic rescue of genetic block. Produced via immunoSEQ multiplex PCR; TCRdb's table is partial and in-frame only. The repertoire holds around 67,000 clones, around 90% seen once, with roughly 2.8% in the top ten. Material: peripheral blood mononuclear cells (PBMCs). These receptors came from a man aged 25 to 40.

The genes are TRBV10-1 and TRBJ2-7, with a tentative D call TRBD2 (5 bases). This CDR3 spans 12 amino acids. CDR1 is WNHNN, CDR2 SYGVQD, per germline (reference sequence). V lost 3 bases and J 4 bases, leaving 7 bases between the germline ends. Here the CDR3 reads CASSDPGYEQYF. As DNA, the CDR3 is TGCGCCAGCAGTGACCCGGGGTACGAGCAGTACTTC.

This sequence joins TRBV4-2 and TRBJ2-5, with D tentatively TRBD2 (6 bases). The ends were cut back, 0 bases at V and 1 base at J, with 9 bases in the middle. The CDR3 is made up of 15 amino acids. The germline gives CDR1 LGHNA, CDR2 YNFKEQ. CDR3 loop: CASSQDLRGQETQYF. The CDR3 DNA reads as TGTGCCAGCAGCCAAGATCTGCGGGGCCAAGAGACCCAGTACTTC.

The table lists this clone with a count of one. The chain couples TRBV4-2 to TRBJ2-2; 10 nucleotides match TRBD1. The length of the CDR3 is 17 residues. Trimming took 1 base from V and 7 from J; bases not matched to a gene: 9. Germline CDR1 is LGHNA and CDR2 is YNFKEQ. The DNA of the CDR3 is TGTGCCAGCAGCCAAGGGGGGACAGGGGAAAGTGGCGGGGAGCTGTTTTTT. Translating gives CASSQGGTGESGGELFF.